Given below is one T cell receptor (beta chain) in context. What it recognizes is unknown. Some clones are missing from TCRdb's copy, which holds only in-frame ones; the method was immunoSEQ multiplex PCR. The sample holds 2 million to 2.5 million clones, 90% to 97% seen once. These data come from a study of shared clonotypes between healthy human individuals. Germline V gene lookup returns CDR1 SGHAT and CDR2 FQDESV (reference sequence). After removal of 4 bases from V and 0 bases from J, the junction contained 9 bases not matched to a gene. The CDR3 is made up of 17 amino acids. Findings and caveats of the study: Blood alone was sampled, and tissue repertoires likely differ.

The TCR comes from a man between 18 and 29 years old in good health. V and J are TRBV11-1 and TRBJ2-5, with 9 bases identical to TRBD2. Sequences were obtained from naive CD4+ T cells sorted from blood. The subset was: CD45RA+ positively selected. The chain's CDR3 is CASSSMGSGRYQETQYF. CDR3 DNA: TGTGCCAGCAGCTCAATGGGGAGCGGGAGGTACCAAGAGACCCAGTACTTC.